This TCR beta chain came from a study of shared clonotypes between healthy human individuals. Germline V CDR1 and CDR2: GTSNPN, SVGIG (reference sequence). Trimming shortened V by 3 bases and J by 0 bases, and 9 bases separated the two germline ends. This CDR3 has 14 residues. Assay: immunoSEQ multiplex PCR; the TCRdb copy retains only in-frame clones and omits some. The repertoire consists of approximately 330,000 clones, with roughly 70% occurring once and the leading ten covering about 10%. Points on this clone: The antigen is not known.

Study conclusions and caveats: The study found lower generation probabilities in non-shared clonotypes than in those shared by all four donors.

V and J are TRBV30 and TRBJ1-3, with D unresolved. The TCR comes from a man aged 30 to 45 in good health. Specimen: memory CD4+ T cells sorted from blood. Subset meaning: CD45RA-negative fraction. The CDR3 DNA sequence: TGTGCCTGGAGGGCAGACCGCTCTGGAAACACCATATATTTT. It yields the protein CAWRADRSGNTIYF.